This T cell receptor beta chain was identified in a study of blood T cell repertoires in COVID-19. V was clipped by 5 bases and J by 8 bases, with 18 bases between them. CDR3 length: 14 residues. Germline values: CDR1 MNHEY, CDR2 SVGAGI. Produced via immunoSEQ multiplex PCR; TCRdb's table is partial and in-frame only. Of about 440,000 clones listed, approximately 90% were seen once; the top ten hold roughly an eighth. The TCR was taken from a woman in her forties or fifties with COVID-19, enrolled during active disease. The rearrangement joins TRBV6-5 to TRBJ1-2, with D possibly matching TRBD1 (6 bases). The sequenced sample consisted of peripheral blood. CDR3 sequence (DNA): TGTGCCAGCAGTACCCGGGCAGGGGCGAGAGGCTACACCTTC. Translating it yields CASSTRAGARGYTF.